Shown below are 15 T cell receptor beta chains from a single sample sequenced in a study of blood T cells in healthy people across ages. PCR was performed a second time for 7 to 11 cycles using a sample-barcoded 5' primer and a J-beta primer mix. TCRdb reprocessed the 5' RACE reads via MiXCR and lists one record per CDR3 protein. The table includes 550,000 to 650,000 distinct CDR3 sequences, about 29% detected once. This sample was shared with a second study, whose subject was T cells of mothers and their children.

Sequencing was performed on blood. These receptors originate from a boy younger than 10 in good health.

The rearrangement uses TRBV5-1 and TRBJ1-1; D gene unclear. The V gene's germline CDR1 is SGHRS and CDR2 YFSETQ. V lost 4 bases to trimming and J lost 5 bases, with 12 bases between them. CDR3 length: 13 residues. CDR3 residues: CASSALGRTEAFF. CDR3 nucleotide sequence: TGCGCCAGCAGCGCCTTAGGAAGAACTGAAGCTTTCTTT.

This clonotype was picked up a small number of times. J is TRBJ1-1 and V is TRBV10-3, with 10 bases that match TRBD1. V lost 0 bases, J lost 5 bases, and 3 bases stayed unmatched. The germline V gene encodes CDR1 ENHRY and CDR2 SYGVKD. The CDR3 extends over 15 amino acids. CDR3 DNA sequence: TGTGCCATCAGTGAGTCGAGGGACAGGGGAACTGAAGCTTTCTTT. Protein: CAISESRDRGTEAFF.

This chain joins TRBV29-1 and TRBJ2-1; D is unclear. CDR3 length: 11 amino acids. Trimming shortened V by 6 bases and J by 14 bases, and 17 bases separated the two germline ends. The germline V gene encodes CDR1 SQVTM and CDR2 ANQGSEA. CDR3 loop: CSVGSYREEFF. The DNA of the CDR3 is TGCAGCGTCGGATCGTATCGCGAGGAGTTCTTC.

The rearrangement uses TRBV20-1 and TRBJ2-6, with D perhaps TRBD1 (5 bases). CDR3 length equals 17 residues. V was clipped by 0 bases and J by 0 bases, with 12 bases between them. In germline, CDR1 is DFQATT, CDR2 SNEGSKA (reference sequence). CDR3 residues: CSARDPDMDSGANVLTF. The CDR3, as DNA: TGCAGTGCTAGAGATCCGGACATGGACTCTGGGGCCAACGTCCTGACTTTC.

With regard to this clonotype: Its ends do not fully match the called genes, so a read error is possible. The CDR3 protein is CSVGARGLPYERFF. The CDR3, as DNA: TGCAGCGTCGGAGCCCGGGGACTCCCATATGAGCGGTTCTTC. The chain employs TRBV29-1 and TRBJ2-1, with a tentative D call TRBD2 (6 bases). The germline V gene encodes CDR1 SQVTM and CDR2 ANQGSEA. This CDR3 spans 14 amino acids.

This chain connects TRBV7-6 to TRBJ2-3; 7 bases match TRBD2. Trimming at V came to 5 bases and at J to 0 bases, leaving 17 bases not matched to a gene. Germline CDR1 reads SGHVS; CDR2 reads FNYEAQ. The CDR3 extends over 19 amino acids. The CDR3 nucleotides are TGTGCCAGCAGCGCCCCTCTGTCGGGAGGCCCTCTTAGCACAGATACGCAGTATTTT. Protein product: CASSAPLSGGPLSTDTQYF.

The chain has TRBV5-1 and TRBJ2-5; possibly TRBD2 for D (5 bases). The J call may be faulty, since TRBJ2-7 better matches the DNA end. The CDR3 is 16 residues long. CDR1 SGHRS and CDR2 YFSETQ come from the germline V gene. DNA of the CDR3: TGCGCCAGCAGCTTGGTTTCGGGAAAATTCGCCTACGAGCAGTACTTC. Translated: CASSLVSGKFAYEQYF.

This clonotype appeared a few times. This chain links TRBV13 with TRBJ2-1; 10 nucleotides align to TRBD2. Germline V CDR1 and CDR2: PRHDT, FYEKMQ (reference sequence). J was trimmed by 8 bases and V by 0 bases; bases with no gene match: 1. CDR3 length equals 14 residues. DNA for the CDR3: TGTGCCAGCAGCTTAGGCGGGACTAGCGATGAGCAGTTCTTC. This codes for CASSLGGTSDEQFF.

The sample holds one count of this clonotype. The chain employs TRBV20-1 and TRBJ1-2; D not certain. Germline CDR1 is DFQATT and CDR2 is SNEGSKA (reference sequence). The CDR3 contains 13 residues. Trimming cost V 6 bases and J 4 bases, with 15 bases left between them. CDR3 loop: CSAQSLTSYGYTF. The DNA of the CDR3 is TGCAGTGCCCAATCACTCACCTCCTATGGCTACACCTTC.

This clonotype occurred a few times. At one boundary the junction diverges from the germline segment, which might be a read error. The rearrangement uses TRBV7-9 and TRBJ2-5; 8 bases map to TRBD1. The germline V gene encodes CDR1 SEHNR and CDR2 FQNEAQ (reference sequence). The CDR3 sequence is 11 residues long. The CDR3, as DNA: TGTGCCAGCAGACCCGGGACAGGCCTTTTCTTC. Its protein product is CASRPGTGLFF. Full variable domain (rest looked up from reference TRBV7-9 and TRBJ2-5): DTGVSQNPRHKITKRGQNVTFRCDPISEHNRLYWYRQTLGQGPEFLTYFQNEAQLEKSRLLSDRFSAERPKGSFSTLEIQRTEQGDSAMYLCASRPGTGLFFGPGTRLLVL.

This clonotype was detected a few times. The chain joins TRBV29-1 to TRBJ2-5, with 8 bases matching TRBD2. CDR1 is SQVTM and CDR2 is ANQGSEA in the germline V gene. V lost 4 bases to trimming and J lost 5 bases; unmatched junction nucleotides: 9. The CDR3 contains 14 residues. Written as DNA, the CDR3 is TGCAGCGTTGGTTCGGGAGGGCCGGAGGAGACCCAGTACTTC. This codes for CSVGSGGPEETQYF.

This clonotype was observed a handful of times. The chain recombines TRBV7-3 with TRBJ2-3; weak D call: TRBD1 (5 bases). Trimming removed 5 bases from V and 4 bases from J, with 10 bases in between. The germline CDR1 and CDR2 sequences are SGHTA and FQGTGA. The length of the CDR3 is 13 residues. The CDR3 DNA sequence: TGTGCCAGCAGCACAGGACCCTCAGATACGCAGTATTTT. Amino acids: CASSTGPSDTQYF. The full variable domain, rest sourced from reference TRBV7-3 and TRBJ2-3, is GAGVSQTPSNKVTEKGKYVELRCDPISGHTALYWYRQSLGQGPEFLIYFQGTGAADDSGLPNDRFFAVRPEGSVSTLKIQRTERGDSAVYLCASSTGPSDTQYFGPGTRLTVL.

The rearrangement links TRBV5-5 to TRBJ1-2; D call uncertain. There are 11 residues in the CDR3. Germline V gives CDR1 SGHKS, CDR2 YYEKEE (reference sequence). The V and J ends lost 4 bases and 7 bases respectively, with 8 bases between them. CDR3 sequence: CASSLPGGYTF. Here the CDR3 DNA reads TGTGCCAGCAGCCTTCCGGGTGGCTACACCTTC. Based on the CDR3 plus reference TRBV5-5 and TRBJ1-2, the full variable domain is DAGVTQSPTHLIKTRGQQVTLRCSPISGHKSVSWYQQVLGQGPQFIFQYYEKEERGRGNFPDRFSARQFPNYSSELNVNALLLGDSALYLCASSLPGGYTFGSGTRLTVV.

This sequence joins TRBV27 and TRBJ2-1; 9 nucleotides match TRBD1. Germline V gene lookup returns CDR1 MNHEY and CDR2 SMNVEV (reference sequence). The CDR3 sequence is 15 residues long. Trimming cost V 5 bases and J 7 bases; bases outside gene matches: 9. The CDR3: CASSPGTGHWNEQFF. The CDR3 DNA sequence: TGTGCCAGCAGTCCCGGGACAGGGCATTGGAATGAGCAGTTCTTC.

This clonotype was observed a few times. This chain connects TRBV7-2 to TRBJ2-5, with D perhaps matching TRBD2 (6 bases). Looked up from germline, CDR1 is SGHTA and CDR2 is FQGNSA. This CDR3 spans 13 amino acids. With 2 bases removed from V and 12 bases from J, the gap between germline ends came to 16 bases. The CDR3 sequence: CASSLRAGRLEYF. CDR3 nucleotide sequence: TGTGCCAGCAGCTTAAGGGCCGGGAGATTAGAGTACTTC.